Below, one TCR beta chain is given with its context. This clone's antigen is unknown. One end of the junction does not line up with germline, which may come from a read error. This sample was included in a study of cytomegalovirus exposure and HLA in healthy donors (dated by TCRdb to 2016 to 2017). At the level of the whole study: According to an earlier analysis of 550 to 700 of the donors, roughly 180 million T cells yielded 90 million to 130 million unique TCR beta sequences and 276 Gb of sequence data. Besides the first cohort of 500 to 700 subjects, a separate validation cohort made up of some 110 different subjects was used. Donor age, sex, ethnicity and CMV serostatus were compiled alongside the repertoire data. The study profiled the T cell repertoires of 500 to 800 subjects by immunosequencing and related them to cytomegalovirus serostatus. To study patterns of TCR occurrence, a later analysis re-analyzed previously published TCR beta repertoires from around 670 donors and added high-resolution HLA genotyping. To predict cytomegalovirus infection status, the study combined high-throughput TCR immunosequencing, statistical association of individual TCRs with disease status, and machine learning. The study aimed to test whether signatures of past pathogen exposure could be identified by cataloging public T cell receptors. Roughly five DR-DQ haplotypes were treated as single units for association and clustering because of strong linkage in the cohort. In the later analysis, no new phenotypic data were used to find candidate immune exposures; instead, reliance was placed on TCR beta sequences and their occurrence across donors. To decide whether each TCR beta V gene segment behaved as functional or pseudogenic, an earlier analysis of some 580 of the donors relied on high-throughput TCR beta sequencing. HLA typing covered class I and class II loci at four-digit resolution. Of the 350 to 400 genotyped donors, approximately 83% fell in the genetic ancestry cluster associated with self-reported Caucasian donors. Every repertoire in the discovery cohort had been generated on one and the same sequencing platform. The number of donors typed differed by locus, with roughly 620-630 for A, B, C, DRB1 and DQB1, about 500 for DQA1, 600 to 610 for DPA1, and 472 for DPB1. On average, roughly 250,000 unique TCR beta nucleotide sequences were sequenced per donor among fewer than 500 genotyped donors of the cohort, with 15% to 20% of those sequences being non-productive. An early release that covered about 640 HLA-typed donors contained 250 to 350 gigabases of sequencing data and 85 million to 100 million unique TCR sequences. In a later genetic analysis, genome-wide SNP genotypes for about three fifths of the 666 donors were used, and that subset was treated as a discovery cohort.

Overall results and qualifications from the work: The presence/absence analyses assumed that sequencing depth was roughly uniform across donors, and that assumption may not be true. According to the authors, the approach could potentially be generalized to other disease states and immunological phenotypes. In a later analysis, about 17,000 TCR beta sequences were associated with specific HLA alleles at a false discovery rate of 0.05. Assigning TCR associations to individual alleles was difficult when HLA alleles, especially DR and DQ, strongly co-occurred. The study gave a list of more than 150 TCR beta chains associated with cytomegalovirus. In a later analysis, the rate of TCR association differed among HLA loci, with DRB1 alleles having the most associated TCRs and HLA-C alleles having the fewest. The classifier was reported to diagnose cytomegalovirus status with high specificity and sensitivity in both the original and validation cohorts. In vitro tests confirmed that a few of the cytomegalovirus-associated TCR beta chains recognize cytomegalovirus antigens. In a later genetic analysis, fewer N-insertions in productive TCRs were reported among donors in an Asian-associated ancestry cluster than the approximately 710-donor mean. A later genetic analysis associated a missense DCLRE1C variant with V-gene and J-gene trimming of TCR beta chains, and an independent cohort replicated the association. Because counts were too low, some 17 rarely observed V segments, including chromosome 9 orphons, were left out of the earlier analysis of approximately 500 of the donors. CMV serostatus was the only immune exposure information available for the cohort. Several of the top co-occurrence clusters appeared to be linked to parvovirus B19, influenza, CMV and Epstein-Barr virus, according to a later analysis. A later analysis found that HLA-associated TCR beta chains were more clonally expanded and had lower generation probabilities than equally common non-associated chains. Because some donors lacked HLA typing at each locus, the association tests relied only on the typed subset. The cohort was sequenced for TCR beta chains only, and without alpha or paired-chain data the features that could be detected were limited. A further reported finding was that TCR beta sequences accurately predicted the HLA-A and HLA-B alleles for most subjects in the first cohort. Some IMGT-functional V segments, including TRBV6-2 and TRBV6-3, could not be distinguished by the 87-base-pair reads and were therefore excluded. An earlier analysis of roughly 570 of the donors showed that most TCR beta V segments appeared in productive rearrangements either about 87% or about 30% of the time, which broadly matched IMGT annotations. A cluster of highly shared sequence variants was judged likely to be a technical artifact of the sequencing pipeline. While some public TCRs were present in many individuals, most TCR sequences turned up only very rarely across donors. In a later analysis, most CMV-associated TCR beta chains were found to appear HLA-restricted, with HLA associations seemingly driven largely by CMV exposure. Linkage disequilibrium might explain the correlated functional status among segregating V segments, but an unknown experimental factor could not be excluded.

The cohort comprised some 680 healthy bone marrow donors. At the time of sampling, every cohort member was nominally healthy, though immune exposures that went unrecorded were likely present. The donor was CMV seropositive and was included in the group of 250 to 300 seropositive cohort members. A peripheral blood sample was collected from each donor, and TCR beta sequencing was performed on peripheral blood mononuclear cells. The Qiagen DNeasy Blood Extraction Kit was used to extract genomic DNA from the blood cell samples. The CDR3 holds 14 amino acids from the cysteine to the phenylalanine. Just CDR3 DNA is preserved here, 42 bases in frame from base 1. The germline V gene specifies SGHRS as CDR1 and YFSETQ as CDR2. The library was built by means of the immunoSEQ multiplex PCR assay. For the multiplex PCR, a mixture combining 60 forward primers for TCR Vbeta segments and 13 reverse primers for TCR Jbeta segments was used. Amplification of the CDR3 region of rearranged TCR beta genes was performed with a multiplex PCR assay on genomic DNA. On the Illumina HiSeq System, the amplified TCR beta libraries were sequenced as 87-base-pair reads. The source study handled its data this way. A later analysis tallied 70 million to 100 million unique TCR beta chains across the 666 repertoires, and some 10 million of those chains were shared by two or more donors. A nearest-neighbor algorithm error-corrected the raw reads and collapsed the reads into unique sequences, merging closely related sequences to remove PCR and sequencing errors. V, D and J gene segments were assigned by aligning CDR3 sequences to IMGT reference sequences. For a sequence to be retained, a match of at least six nucleotides to both a V gene segment and a J gene segment was required. Rearrangements were called productive when the CDR3 lacked stop codons and stayed in frame with V and J; all others were non-productive. Following IMGT convention, CDR3 was defined as the stretch from the second conserved V-encoded cysteine to the conserved J-encoded phenylalanine. The earlier analysis of some 540 of the donors excluded any sequence lacking an unambiguous match to a single V gene segment. An earlier analysis of fewer than 750 of the donors classified V segments as functional when productive rearrangements were above 56.7% and as segregating when the standard deviation between donors was above 5%. A statistical classification framework was developed to diagnose cytomegalovirus status using the catalog of TCR beta chain sequences. In a later analysis, TCR nucleotide sequences were compared against IMGT/GENE-DB human TR gene sequences so that V and J genes could be assigned. Using the TCRdist pipeline, a later analysis assigned CDR3 sequences along with most-parsimonious VDJ recombination scenarios. In a later analysis, each TCR beta chain was defined by its CDR3 amino acid sequence together with its V-gene family, and reads lacking a unique V-gene family were excluded. In a later analysis, several hundred highly shared, low-generation-probability nucleotide sequences were removed to address suspected cross-contamination and a sequencing artifact. For each public chain, a later analysis derived a clonal expansion index from normalized ranks of inferred template counts within each repertoire. In a later analysis, generation probabilities were computed using a VDJ recombination model fitted to out-of-frame rearrangements, and the results were checked against IGoR. Hypergeometric tests were used in a later analysis to score TCR-TCR, TCR-HLA and TCR-CMV co-occurrence, with a repertoire-size bias correction applied to the TCR pairs. To estimate false discovery rates, a later analysis permuted the HLA or CMV assignments 20 times. In a later analysis, co-occurring TCRs were grouped using DBSCAN, with TCRdist sequence similarity added in when clustering inside HLA-allele-positive subsets. Repertoires with fewer than 30,000 or more than 120,000 public chains, plus five repertoires with anomalous nucleotide sharing, were excluded from co-occurrence clustering. TCRdb provides this immuneACCESS table in a form limited to in-frame rearrangements. Some clones are lacking; in checked studies, under half of them reflect an unresolved V gene, and why the rest are absent is not known. V, J and clone size are those of that table, while D and trimming were read from the DNA. This sample lists about 110,000 clones; over 75% were detected once. Of the sample, approximately 5% is held by the ten largest clones.

The sequenced sample consisted of PBMCs. The chain is made from TRBV5-1 and TRBJ2-3; no D gene is confidently identified. This sequence was found in a woman aged 25 to 39 in good health and CMV-seropositive. At the DNA level, the sequence is TGCGCCAGCACCTTCATCGAAGACACAGATGCGCAGTATTTT. Translation gives CASTFIEDTDAQYF.